Reported below is one T cell receptor beta chain. Antigen unknown. There was relapse after autologous stem cell transplantation in every patient, and there was variation in brentuximab vedotin exposure. This record comes from a study of PD-1 blockade in classical Hodgkin lymphoma. Whole-study findings and limits: Partial responders and progressors had significantly lower baseline TCR diversity. Reported findings placed baseline TCR diversity lower in newly diagnosed patients (compared with healthy donors). Repertoire difference causes, possibly disease activity or prior therapy, remain undefined. When nivolumab was started under 1 year after ASCT, patients were excluded.

Per the germline V gene, CDR1 is SGDLS and CDR2 is YYNGEE. V gave up 3 bases and J gave up 2 bases; unmatched junction bases: 13. CDR3 length: 18 residues. Here immunoSEQ multiplex PCR was the method, and the copy in TCRdb shows in-frame clones only, minus some. Among some 150,000 clones listed, 78% were seen once. The material sequenced was peripheral blood mononuclear cells (PBMCs), taken before the second cycle of nivolumab. The chain carries TRBV9 and TRBJ2-3; 9 bases align to TRBD2. The sequence was collected from a human donor with classical Hodgkin lymphoma. CDR3 coding DNA: TGTGCCAGCAGCGCTCCGGCAGCGCGGGGGGGCCTCACAGATACGCAGTATTTT. It encodes CASSAPAARGGLTDTQYF. Variable domain in full (rest from reference TRBV9 and TRBJ2-3): DSGVTQTPKHLITATGQRVTLRCSPRSGDLSVYWYQQSLDQGLQFLIQYYNGEERAKGNILERFSAQQFPDLHSELNLSSLELGDSALYFCASSAPAARGGLTDTQYFGPGTRLTVL.